Described below is a single TCR beta chain sequence and its context. Trimming stripped 0 bases from V and 5 bases from J, with 12 bases between. CDR3 size: 14 residues. Germline-derived CDR1 and CDR2 are SGDLS and YYNGEE. Patients of the Seattle cohort, enrolled during active infection, were followed longitudinally. This entry is derived from a study of blood T cell repertoires in COVID-19. Study-level information: T cells, B-cell-depleted T cells, or PBMCs supplied cDNA or gDNA.

Per the authors' pipeline: Amplification of reference gene primers provided the estimated nucleated cell counts. Sequencing used immunoSEQ multiplex PCR; TCRdb keeps in-frame clones, though not all of them. That table supplies the V and J calls and clone size; D and trimming were determined from the DNA. The table has some 160,000 clones, roughly 81% seen once. This chain connects TRBV9 to TRBJ2-7; D is possibly TRBD2 (5 bases). The sequenced sample was peripheral blood. The clonotype was recovered from a woman of 80 years or more with COVID-19, enrolled during active disease. CDR3: CASSVAPLRDEQYF. DNA of the CDR3: TGTGCCAGCAGCGTAGCTCCCCTGAGGGACGAGCAGTACTTC. Based on the CDR3 plus reference TRBV9 and TRBJ2-7, the full variable domain is DSGVTQTPKHLITATGQRVTLRCSPRSGDLSVYWYQQSLDQGLQFLIQYYNGEERAKGNILERFSAQQFPDLHSELNLSSLELGDSALYFCASSVAPLRDEQYFGPGTRLTVT.